The clone carrying this T cell receptor beta chain was detected ten times or more. What it binds is unknown. TCRdb itself ran the 5' RACE reads through MiXCR, one entry per CDR3 protein. The data show around 490,000 distinct CDR3 sequences, approximately 5.3% seen once. The V segment lost 4 bases and the J segment 0 bases; nucleotides outside the gene matches: 3. CDR3 length: 15 amino acids. Per germline, CDR1 SGHRS and CDR2 YFSETQ. The data were taken from a study of CD8 T cells in ankylosing spondylitis. Study-wide results and limits: Characteristic of ankylosing spondylitis blood, it appeared, was a TCR beta motif comprising roughly 8 highly homologous variants.

The rearrangement joins TRBV5-1 to TRBJ2-2; 7 nucleotides line up with TRBD1. Material for sequencing was blood, either unsorted or a sorted T cell fraction (not recorded which). This sequence was found in a male donor with ankylosing spondylitis. The CDR3: CASSEGATNTGELFF. DNA of the CDR3: TGCGCCAGCAGCGAGGGGGCTACGAACACCGGGGAGCTGTTTTTT.